This TCR beta chain was obtained from a study of CD8+ T cells in alopecia areata. Trimming left V 0 bases short and J 7 bases short, with 12 bases between. The CDR3 consists of 14 residues. Germline V gives CDR1 MNHEY, CDR2 SVGAGI. The authors extracted RNA and reverse transcribed it into cDNA as the sequencing template. The method was immunoSEQ multiplex PCR; TCRdb's version includes in-frame clones alone and lacks a portion of them. The data contain more than 95,000 clones, around 50% of them singletons. The chain joins TRBV6-5 to TRBJ2-5; unclear D gene. The clonotype originates from a human donor with alopecia areata. Sequencing was performed on NKG2D-low CD8+ T cells sorted from blood. CDR3 region: CASSYSIVPGTQYF. The CDR3 bases are TGTGCCAGCAGTTACTCGATTGTTCCCGGGACCCAGTACTTC.